The clone carrying this T cell receptor (beta chain) has only a few counts. What it recognizes is unknown. The CDR3 runs 16 residues. The germline CDR1 and CDR2 sequences are SGHRS and YFSETQ. With 4 bases removed from V and 2 bases from J, the gap between germline ends came to 13 bases. The data stem from a study of CD8+ T cells in alopecia areata. The study's findings and limits: Patients shared TCRs less clearly than mice did, possibly for HLA-related reasons. Resident alphabeta T-cell populations of normal skin are likewise subject to sequencing in scalp samples.

After isolation, RNA underwent reverse transcription to generate cDNA as the sequencing template. Repertoires were generated with immunoSEQ multiplex PCR, while TCRdb's copy carries only in-frame clones and drops some. The sample consists of over 200,000 clones, around 62% of them appearing once. Peripheral blood and lesional scalp punch biopsies came from alopecia areata patients. The starting material was CD4+ T cells sorted from blood, obtained at week 0. The V and J genes are TRBV5-1 and TRBJ2-6; the D gene could be TRBD1 or TRBD2 (6 bases each). This TCR was recovered from a human donor with alopecia areata. This chain's CDR3 is CASSPLGGTGANVLTF. In DNA form, the CDR3 reads TGCGCCAGCAGCCCGCTAGGGGGGACTGGGGCCAACGTCCTGACTTTC.